This T cell receptor (beta chain) was found in a study of T cell changes during pregnancy in multiple sclerosis. TCRdb's table, derived via immunoSEQ multiplex PCR, lists solely in-frame clones and lacks some. The sample carries about 89,000 clones, around 94% recorded once. The clonotype originates from a female donor with multiple sclerosis, enrolled in a pregnancy study. The sample here was peripheral blood, taken in the third trimester of pregnancy.

CDR3 region: CASSTRQGVYGYTF. The CDR3 region has the DNA TGTGCCAGCAGCACCCGACAGGGGGTCTATGGCTACACCTTC. The rearrangement uses TRBV2 and TRBJ1-2, with 9 bases matching TRBD1. CDR3 length: 14 residues. Trimming cost V 6 bases and J 4 bases; bases outside gene matches: 6. Germline CDR1 and CDR2: SNHLY and FYNNEI.